This T cell receptor (beta chain) was recovered during a study of T-cell memory formation after mild COVID-19. Concerning this clonotype itself: Possible read error: a much larger clone is one base away. Because it lacks the conserved phenylalanine or tryptophan at the end, this CDR3 is likely a read error.

This CDR3 is 13 amino acids long. The ends lost 5 bases at V and 5 bases at J; junction bases unmatched: 2. Germline CDR1 SSHAT, CDR2 FNYEAQ (reference sequence). TCRdb called the 5' RACE reads again in MiXCR, with one record for every CDR3 protein. The sample contains 25,000 to 30,000 distinct CDR3 sequences, around 15% of which appear only once. The gene calls are TRBV7-7 and TRBJ2-1, with 8 bases matching TRBD1. The sequenced sample was PBMCs or a T cell subset sorted from them (not recorded which). This TCR came from an adult who had mild COVID-19 (a few samples of this study predate the infection). Cell type and time point are not known. DNA of the CDR3: TGTGCCAGCAGCCAGGACAGGGACAATGAGCAGTTCTTA. Amino acid sequence: CASSQDRDNEQFL.